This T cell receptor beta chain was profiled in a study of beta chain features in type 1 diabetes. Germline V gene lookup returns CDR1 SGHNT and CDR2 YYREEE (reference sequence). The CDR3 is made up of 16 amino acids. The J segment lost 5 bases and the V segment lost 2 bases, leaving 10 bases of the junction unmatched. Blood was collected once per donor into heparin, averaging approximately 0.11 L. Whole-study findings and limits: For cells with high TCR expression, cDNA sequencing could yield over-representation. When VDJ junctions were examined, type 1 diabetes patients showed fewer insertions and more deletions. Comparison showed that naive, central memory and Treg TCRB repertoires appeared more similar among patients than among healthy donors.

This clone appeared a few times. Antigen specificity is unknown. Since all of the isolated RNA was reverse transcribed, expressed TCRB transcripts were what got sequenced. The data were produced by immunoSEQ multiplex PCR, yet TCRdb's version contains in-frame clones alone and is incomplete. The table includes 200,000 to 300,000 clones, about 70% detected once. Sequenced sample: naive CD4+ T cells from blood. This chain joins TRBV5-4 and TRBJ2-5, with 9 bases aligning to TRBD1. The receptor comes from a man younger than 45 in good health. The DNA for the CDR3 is TGTGCCAGCAGCTTCCCAACAGGGGGCTTGCTTGAGACCCAGTACTTC. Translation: CASSFPTGGLLETQYF.